These 9 T cell receptor beta chains originate from one sample sequenced in a study of T cells after yellow fever vaccination. TCRdb ran MiXCR on the 5' RACE reads and lists one entry per CDR3 protein. The sample includes 65,000 to 70,000 distinct CDR3 sequences, about 6% seen only once; the top ten take about 2%. This sample comprised CD4+ T cells sorted from PBMCs, obtained less than 16 days after the first yellow fever vaccination. The receptors were gathered from a man aged 18 to 35 who received the YFV17D yellow fever vaccine.

This clonotype was seen at least ten times. The chain combines TRBV5-1 with TRBJ1-2; D unclear. The germline CDR1 and CDR2 sequences are SGHRS and YFSETQ. The CDR3 totals 12 residues. Between the trimmed V and J ends, which lost 4 bases and 0 bases, there was a span of 4 bases. CDR3 nucleotides: TGCGCCAGCAGCGTAACTAACTATGGCTACACCTTC. Protein product: CASSVTNYGYTF.

This clonotype was detected ten times or more. The chain links TRBV5-6 to TRBJ2-7, with D perhaps matching TRBD2 (6 bases). Looked up from germline, CDR1 is SGHDT and CDR2 is YYEEEE. The germline V and J ends were trimmed by 4 bases and 1 base, with 6 bases remaining between them. The CDR3 covers 12 residues. CDR3 sequence (DNA): TGTGCCAGCAGCGGGACTTCCTACGAGCAGTACTTC. This translates into CASSGTSYEQYF.

In its sample, this clonotype was seen many times. This chain joins TRBV7-6 and TRBJ1-1, with D tentatively TRBD1 (6 bases). CDR3 length: 13 residues. V was pared by 5 bases and J by 1 base, with 8 bases between. The germline V gene has CDR1 SGHVS and CDR2 FNYEAQ. The CDR3 sequence: CASSEQGNTEAFF. CDR3 sequence (DNA): TGTGCCAGCAGCGAACAGGGGAACACTGAAGCTTTCTTT.

To note about this clonotype: A much larger clone differs by one base, so this may be a read error. The rearrangement joins TRBV20-1 to TRBJ1-5; D is uncertain. CDR1 is DFQATT, CDR2 SNEGSKA, per germline (reference sequence). Between the trimmed V and J ends, which lost 5 bases and 6 bases, there was a span of 11 bases. This CDR3 region has 12 residues. In nucleotides, the CDR3 is TGCAGTGCTGTGGAGGCCCCTCAGCCCCAGCATTTT. Amino acid sequence: CSAVEAPQPQHF.

A remark on this clonotype: It may be a read error: a sequence one base away is much more abundant. The V call is TRBV10-3, the J call TRBJ1-1, with 9 positions matching TRBD1. V trimming: 10 bases; J trimming: 5 bases; junction bases outside the gene matches: 8. Germline V gene lookup returns CDR1 ENHRY and CDR2 SYGVKD. There are 13 residues in the CDR3. CDR3 sequence: CATLDRGKTEAFF. CDR3 nucleotide sequence: TGTGCCACACTGGACAGGGGAAAGACTGAAGCTTTCTTT.

The table lists this clonotype with many counts. V gene TRBV9 combines with J gene TRBJ2-3, with 8 bases identical to TRBD1. This CDR3 is built from 14 residues. The V gene's germline CDR1 is SGDLS and CDR2 YYNGEE. Trimming cost V 6 bases and J 4 bases; bases outside gene matches: 7. The CDR3 region is CASTGGIAPDTQYF. As DNA, the CDR3 is TGTGCCAGCACAGGGGGCATTGCTCCAGATACGCAGTATTTT.

In regard to this clonotype: Being one base from a much bigger clone, this may be a read error. The chain joins TRBV28 to TRBJ2-3; D is unresolved. Trimming pared 7 bases from V and 6 bases from J, leaving 17 bases between. Germline V gives CDR1 MDHEN, CDR2 SYDVKM. This CDR3 has 14 amino acids. The CDR3 DNA reads as TGTGCCAGCACCTTCGGAGTACCCAATGATACGCAGTATTTT. Protein: CASTFGVPNDTQYF.

This clonotype was seen at least ten times. The chain recombines TRBV28 with TRBJ2-3; 8 positions agree with TRBD2. The length of the CDR3 is 15 residues. Germline values: CDR1 MDHEN, CDR2 SYDVKM. V dropped 2 bases and J dropped 12; count of bases not matched to a gene: 13. In DNA form, the CDR3 reads TGTGCCAGCAGTTTAGGCACCCCGGGACTAGATCGTCAGTATTTT. It codes for CASSLGTPGLDRQYF.

This clonotype was detected a few times. This rearrangement joins TRBV12-3 or TRBV12-4 to TRBJ2-7, with 14 bases aligning to TRBD2. The CDR3 length is 15 residues. The V gene end was trimmed by 6 bases and the J gene end by 3 bases; junction bases not matched to a gene: 4. As DNA, the CDR3 is TGTGCCAGCAGCCGAGGGACTAGCGGGGGCTACGAGCAGTACTTC. Protein: CASSRGTSGGYEQYF.